This T cell receptor beta chain stems from a study of blood T cell repertoires in COVID-19 (dated by TCRdb to about 2020). At the level of the whole study: The collaborator samples originated in the United States, Italy and Spain and spanned the acute and convalescent phases of COVID-19. A freely available public database, intended as a resource for researchers studying the immune response to SARS-CoV-2, is where the repertoires were released. Deeply sampled blood TCRbeta repertoires from subjects exposed to, actively infected with, or recovered from COVID-19 were included in the dataset. Samples were obtained from the ongoing ImmuneRACE study (first 160 participants) and from over a thousand subjects provided by 6 global collaborators. Where HLA class I and class II types were available, the types were taken from metadata supplied by the sample provider, not from assay-based typing. The material from the prospective study consisted of cDNA or gDNA derived from T cells, B-cell-depleted T cells, or PBMCs. The sample metadata nearly always contained a de-identified subject ID, COVID-19 status, age in years and sex.

TCRbeta CDR3 regions were amplified from genomic DNA using the immunoSEQ Assay, a bias-controlled multiplex PCR. Processing in the source paper ran as follows. Within the assay, amplification of reference gene primers was used to estimate how many nucleated cells each sample contained. To quantify the absolute abundance of each unique TCRbeta CDR3 rearrangement, sequence reads were collapsed and filtered. For each sample, productive Simpson clonality was calculated as the square root of Simpson's diversity index over productive rearrangements. Imported from immuneACCESS, the table was reduced by TCRdb to in-frame sequences with V and J called. These copies leave out some clones; in studies compared against another copy, an unresolved V gene accounts for under half, and the cause of the remainder is not known. V and J calls and clone size come straight from that table; D and trimming were deduced from the DNA. Counted in this sample were 120,000 or so clones; roughly four fifths of them appeared once. The biggest ten clones account for approximately 18% of the sample.

As for this clone: No cognate antigen has been identified for it. No qualities accompany the bases; no much larger clone lies one base away.

At one collaborating source in Seattle, patients were enrolled during active infection and were followed longitudinally through the course of disease. The collaborating institutions used their own protocols to collect whole blood in K2EDTA tubes. Collaborator samples were shipped for TCRbeta analysis as frozen whole blood, isolated PBMCs, or DNA extracted from either sample type. The CDR1 and CDR2 encoded by the germline V gene are ENHRY and SYGVKD. From cysteine to phenylalanine, the CDR3 is 17 amino acids long. Only the CDR3 DNA is retained, 51 bases long and in frame from the first base. The V and J ends are trimmed by 2 bases and 5 bases, leaving 18 bases between them. Study-wide findings and limitations: How much clinical and demographic metadata was included differed by source and by participant, and the metadata was provided uncurated.

The chain is encoded by TRBV10-3 joined to TRBJ2-2; the D gene remains uncertain. The sequenced sample was peripheral blood. The clonotype originates from a man younger than 45 with COVID-19, enrolled during active disease. The nucleotide sequence reads as follows: TGTGCCATCAGTGAGCCCCCACTCCTTACAGCTACCGGGGAGCTGTTTTTT. Its product reads: CAISEPPLLTATGELFF.